Reported below is one T cell receptor beta chain. This clone's antigen is unknown. No base-level quality is on record; no much larger clone is a single base apart. To sequence the TCRbeta CDR3 region, genomic DNA was isolated from the sorted cells. TCRbeta CDR3 regions were sequenced using the immunoSEQ Assay. The clones in this table, taken by TCRdb from immuneACCESS, are in-frame only. Not every clone is retained; where verified, under half of the shortfall comes from an unresolved V gene, and the cause of the rest is unknown. Here the sample has tens of thousands of clones; around 87% occur a single time. Clones ranked in the top ten supply 0.32% of the sample. The cysteine opens and the phenylalanine closes a CDR3 of 12 amino acids. The DNA shown is the 36-base CDR3, in frame from base 1. V and J are truncated by 0 bases and 12 bases respectively, leaving an intervening sequence of 9 bases. The germline V gene supplies CDR1 LGHNA and CDR2 YNFKEQ.

Patients with autoimmune disease history or receiving systemic immunosuppression were excluded from the trial. Peripheral blood for TCR sequencing was collected from all dose cohorts at baseline, on cycle 4 day 1, and on cycle 7 day 1. The samples were taken from a phase I, first-in-human, multicenter, open-label dose-escalation trial of ivuxolimab. The trial enrolled adults with locally advanced or metastatic head and neck squamous cell, hepatocellular, melanoma or renal cell carcinoma. CD4+ and CD8+ T cells were sorted separately from peripheral blood before TCR sequencing. The sample comes from a study of OX40 agonist ivuxolimab in advanced cancers. Concerning the study at large: The costimulatory receptor OX40 (CD134) was targeted by ivuxolimab, a fully human IgG2 agonistic monoclonal antibody. Partial responses occurred in three dose-escalation patients: two with cutaneous melanoma and one with hepatocellular carcinoma. The paper describes the monotherapy dose-escalation part (N ≈ 51 patients) of the phase I trial of ivuxolimab. Peripheral TCRbeta sequencing was intended to test whether TCR sequence diversity was altered and clonal T-cell expansion was caused by ivuxolimab. Prior anti-PD-1, anti-PD-L1 or anti-CTLA-4 therapy was permitted, and checkpoint inhibitors had been received by roughly 42% of dose-escalation patients. Of the roughly 51 patients in dose escalation, 19 had hepatocellular carcinoma, roughly 15 had melanoma, 9 had renal cell carcinoma and 9 had head and neck cancer. Intravenous ivuxolimab was administered to patients every 2 weeks at six dose levels: 0.01, 0.1, 0.3, 1.5, 3 and 10 mg/kg. In the dose-escalation cohort, 75% to 85% of patients were male, and the mean age was approximately 60 years with a range of roughly 20 to 80.

What the authors observed across the whole study: The antigen specificity of the peripheral T cells that underwent clonal expansion was not determined. On average, CD8+ T cells showed more expanded clones than CD4+ T cells after ivuxolimab. Low levels of normalized T-cell clonal expansion were also seen in some nonresponding patients. At doses of 0.1 to 3.0 mg/kg, clonal expansion of both CD4+ and CD8+ T cells in blood was seen between baseline and week 6. Partial responders in the 0.1-3.0 mg/kg groups had among the lowest normalized peripheral clonal expansion, especially among CD8+ T cells.

The sequence derives from an adult with an advanced solid tumor such as melanoma, head and neck, liver or kidney cancer. The receptor chain draws on TRBV4-2 and TRBJ2-1, with no confident D gene call. The sample was CD4+ or CD8+ T cells sorted from blood, taken in a trial of the OX40 agonist ivuxolimab. The CDR3 region: CASSQDPIVQFF. The DNA is as follows: TGTGCCAGCAGCCAAGACCCAATAGTGCAGTTCTTC.